The 30 T cell receptor beta chains reported below all come from one sample, sequenced in a study of blood T cell repertoires in COVID-19. Method: immunoSEQ multiplex PCR; TCRdb's copy keeps in-frame clones and lacks some. The sample has roughly 500,000 clones, roughly 88% seen once. Sequenced sample: PBMCs or T cells enriched from blood (not recorded which). The receptors come from a woman aged 40 to 50 who had recovered from COVID-19.

As concerns this clone: Other nucleotide sequences from this sample produce the same CDR3. This sequence joins TRBV18 and TRBJ2-5; no firm D call. The germline V gene has CDR1 KGHSH and CDR2 LQKENI. The CDR3 is 11 residues long. V gave up 3 bases and J gave up 5 bases, with 4 bases separating them. This CDR3 is CASSPEETQYF. Written as DNA, the CDR3 is TGTGCCAGCTCACCGGAGGAGACCCAGTACTTC.

J is TRBJ1-1 and V is TRBV2; TRBD1 might be the D (6 bases). The CDR3 runs 12 residues. Germline CDR1 and CDR2: SNHLY and FYNNEI. V lost 11 bases, J lost 3 bases, and 13 bases lay in between. The CDR3 region is CAGSNRDTEAFF. CDR3 bases: TGTGCCGGGTCAAACAGGGACACTGAAGCTTTCTTT.

J is TRBJ1-3 and V is TRBV5-1; D is perhaps TRBD1 (5 bases). The V end lost 0 bases, the J end lost 4 bases, and 14 bases lay between the germline ends. The CDR3 loop spans 16 amino acids. The germline gives CDR1 SGHRS, CDR2 YFSETQ. The CDR3 spells CASSLGGAGYGNTIYF. In DNA form, the CDR3 reads TGCGCCAGCAGCTTGGGAGGTGCAGGGTACGGAAACACCATATATTTT.

J is TRBJ2-3 and V is TRBV9, with D hard to call. Deletions cut 4 bases from V and 1 base from J, with 13 bases between. The V gene's germline CDR1 is SGDLS and CDR2 YYNGEE. CDR3 length: 15 residues. The CDR3 bases are TGTGCCAGCAGCACCCTAGGTTTTGGCACAGATACGCAGTATTTT. Translation: CASSTLGFGTDTQYF. Together with reference TRBV9 and TRBJ2-3, the CDR3 gives the full variable domain: DSGVTQTPKHLITATGQRVTLRCSPRSGDLSVYWYQQSLDQGLQFLIQYYNGEERAKGNILERFSAQQFPDLHSELNLSSLELGDSALYFCASSTLGFGTDTQYFGPGTRLTVL.

The chain has TRBV24-1 and TRBJ2-2, with D perhaps matching TRBD1 (6 bases). CDR1 is KGHDR, CDR2 SFDVKD, per germline. The length of the CDR3 is 17 residues. Between the trimmed V and J ends, which lost 3 bases and 0 bases, there was a span of 13 bases. The CDR3 is CATSDAAGATNTGELFF. The CDR3 DNA is TGTGCCACCAGTGATGCTGCAGGGGCCACGAACACCGGGGAGCTGTTTTTT.

V and J are TRBV3-1 (or the pseudogene TRBV3-2) and TRBJ2-7, with TRBD1 matching over 7 bases. The junction had 1 base not matched to a gene; V was cut back by 3 bases and J by 5 bases. CDR1 and CDR2 (germline): LGHDT, YNNKEL (reference sequence). The CDR3 spans 12 residues. CDR3 loop: CASSQTGNEQYF. The CDR3, as DNA: TGTGCCAGCAGCCAGACAGGGAACGAGCAGTACTTC.

V usage is TRBV7-2 and J usage is TRBJ2-7; D possibly corresponds to TRBD2 (6 bases). Trimming shortened V by 6 bases and J by 6 bases, and 15 bases separated the two germline ends. The germline V gene has CDR1 SGHTA and CDR2 FQGNSA. This CDR3 spans 13 amino acids. CDR3 bases: TGTGCCAGCAGGGCCGGGACTGCTCGCGAGCAGTACTTC. It yields the protein CASRAGTAREQYF.

The rearrangement joins TRBV11-2 to TRBJ1-2; TRBD1 agrees at 9 bases. Looked up from germline, CDR1 is SGHAT and CDR2 is FQNNGV. J gave up 2 bases and V 5 bases, and 12 bases lay outside the gene matches. This CDR3 has 17 residues. The CDR3 sequence: CASSGGDRDAANYGYTF. CDR3 in DNA: TGTGCCAGCAGCGGAGGGGACAGGGACGCCGCGAACTATGGCTACACCTTC.

V and J are TRBV19 and TRBJ1-1; maybe TRBD1 (5 bases). The ends were cut back, 4 bases at V and 1 base at J, with 10 bases in the middle. Germline loops: CDR1 LNHDA, CDR2 SQIVND (reference sequence). This CDR3 contains 14 residues. The CDR3 region has the DNA TGTGCCAGTAGTAACCTAAGGGGGAACACTGAAGCTTTCTTT. Translating gives CASSNLRGNTEAFF. Drawing the rest from reference TRBV19 and TRBJ1-1, the complete variable domain is DGGITQSPKYLFRKEGQNVTLSCEQNLNHDAMYWYRQDPGQGLRLIYYSQIVNDFQKGDIAEGYSVSREKKESFPLTVTSAQKNPTAFYLCASSNLRGNTEAFFGQGTRLTVV.

The chain employs TRBV28 and TRBJ2-7, with D possibly TRBD2 on 6 matching bases. V was cut by 10 bases and J by 0 bases, with 34 bases left in between. Per germline, CDR1 MDHEN and CDR2 SYDVKM. CDR3 length: 20 residues. The DNA for the CDR3 is TGTGCCACCTTTTCTGAGGACGCATTCCCGGGGGTTGGCCCCTCCTACGAGCAGTACTTC. Residues: CATFSEDAFPGVGPSYEQYF.

The chain is built from TRBV28 and TRBJ2-2; D is perhaps TRBD1 (5 bases). The CDR3 totals 15 residues. The ends were cut back, 6 bases at V and 5 bases at J, with 16 bases in the middle. Germline loops: CDR1 MDHEN, CDR2 SYDVKM. In nucleotides, the CDR3 is TGTGCCAGCAGGATACTGACAGTTACTACCGGGGAGCTGTTTTTT. The encoded protein is CASRILTVTTGELFF. The full variable domain, with the rest looked up from reference TRBV28 and TRBJ2-2, is DVKVTQSSRYLVKRTGEKVFLECVQDMDHENMFWYRQDPGLGLRLIYFSYDVKMKEKGDIPEGYSVSREKKERFSLILESASTNQTSMYLCASRILTVTTGELFFGEGSRLTVL.

This clone was picked up one time. The V gene is TRBV6-2 or TRBV6-3, the J gene TRBJ2-1; D call uncertain. Trimming stripped 4 bases from V and 12 bases from J, with 13 bases between. This CDR3 contains 12 residues. Germline V gene data show CDR1 as MNHEY and CDR2 as SVGEGT. Here the CDR3 DNA reads TGTGCCAGCAGTTCCCGACTTGTCTCGCAGTTCTTC. Translation gives CASSSRLVSQFF.

The chain couples TRBV9 to TRBJ1-1, with D possibly being TRBD1 (6 bases). The CDR3 loop spans 13 amino acids. V gave up 2 bases and J gave up 5 bases, with 10 bases separating them. The germline CDR1 and CDR2 sequences are SGDLS and YYNGEE. The CDR3 sequence: CASSVVQGTEAFF. The CDR3 DNA reads TGTGCCAGCAGCGTGGTACAGGGTACTGAAGCTTTCTTT. Variable domain in full (rest from reference TRBV9 and TRBJ1-1): DSGVTQTPKHLITATGQRVTLRCSPRSGDLSVYWYQQSLDQGLQFLIQYYNGEERAKGNILERFSAQQFPDLHSELNLSSLELGDSALYFCASSVVQGTEAFFGQGTRLTVV.

The chain combines TRBV6-5 with TRBJ2-7; D possibly corresponds to TRBD1 (5 bases). Trimming shortened V by 2 bases and J by 4 bases, and 12 bases separated the two germline ends. Looked up from germline, CDR1 is MNHEY and CDR2 is SVGAGI. There are 14 residues in the CDR3. This CDR3 is CASSYLDRPYEQYF. The CDR3 nucleotides read TGTGCCAGCAGTTACCTTGACAGACCTTACGAGCAGTACTTC.

This clone has only a few counts. The gene calls are TRBV24-1 and TRBJ2-1; 8 bases are shared with TRBD1. Germline V CDR1 and CDR2: KGHDR, SFDVKD. The V and J ends lost 1 base and 5 bases, in that order; junction bases with no gene match: 3. CDR3 length equals 15 residues. CDR3 in DNA: TGTGCCACCAGTGATTTAGGACAGGGCGACAATGAGCAGTTCTTC. Its protein product is CATSDLGQGDNEQFF.

The chain couples TRBV7-9 to TRBJ2-7, with no clear D. CDR1 SEHNR and CDR2 FQNEAQ come from the germline V gene (reference sequence). The CDR3 sequence is 17 residues long. V gave up 1 base and J gave up 2 bases, with 18 bases separating them. The CDR3 reads CASSLGMALESAYEQYF. CDR3 in DNA: TGTGCCAGCAGCTTAGGTATGGCGCTAGAGTCGGCCTACGAGCAGTACTTC. Using reference TRBV7-9 and TRBJ2-7 for the parts outside the CDR3, the full variable domain is DTGVSQNPRHKITKRGQNVTFRCDPISEHNRLYWYRQTLGQGPEFLTYFQNEAQLEKSRLLSDRFSAERPKGSFSTLEIQRTEQGDSAMYLCASSLGMALESAYEQYFGPGTRLTVT.

The V and J genes are TRBV29-1 and TRBJ1-1; 8 positions match TRBD1. Germline values: CDR1 SQVTM, CDR2 ANQGSEA. With V trimmed by 6 bases and J by 1 base, 16 bases remained unmatched. The CDR3 sequence is 17 residues long. The CDR3 is CSVGIWTGLGPNTEAFF. For the CDR3, the DNA is TGCAGCGTCGGAATTTGGACAGGGTTGGGACCGAACACTGAAGCTTTCTTT.

The rearrangement joins TRBV4-3 to TRBJ2-7, with no clear D. Germline CDR1 is LGHNA and CDR2 is YSLEER. V lost 3 bases, J lost 0 bases, and 9 bases lay in between. This CDR3 has 14 amino acids. The CDR3 loop is CASSQLDSSYEQYF. The CDR3 region has the DNA TGCGCCAGCAGCCAGCTAGATAGCTCCTACGAGCAGTACTTC.

DNA for the CDR3: TGTGCCAGCACCCTTCGTTTATCCTCTGGAAACACCATATATTTT. Amino acids: CASTLRLSSGNTIYF. The chain carries TRBV3-1 (or the pseudogene TRBV3-2) and TRBJ1-3; no definite D call. The CDR3 extends over 15 amino acids. CDR1 and CDR2 (germline): LGHDT, YNNKEL (reference sequence). Trimming cost V 7 bases and J 0 bases, with 13 bases left between them.

J is TRBJ2-3 and V is TRBV2; 11 nucleotides align to TRBD2. V gave up 6 bases and J gave up 2 bases; unmatched junction bases: 4. This CDR3 comprises 15 residues. Per the germline V gene, CDR1 is SNHLY and CDR2 is FYNNEI. CDR3 bases: TGTGCCAGCAGGGGACTAGCGGAGATCACAGATACGCAGTATTTT. Its translation: CASRGLAEITDTQYF.

The rearrangement links TRBV5-1 to TRBJ2-2; TRBD2 agrees at 11 bases. Germline V gene lookup returns CDR1 SGHRS and CDR2 YFSETQ. This CDR3 region has 16 residues. With V trimmed by 3 bases and J by 0 bases, 1 base remained unmatched. The CDR3 sequence is CASSWGLAANTGELFF. As DNA, the CDR3 is TGCGCCAGCAGCTGGGGACTAGCGGCGAACACCGGGGAGCTGTTTTTT.

This chain joins TRBV19 and TRBJ2-3; the D is unclear. Trimming stripped 1 base from V and 0 bases from J, with 5 bases between. The CDR3 runs to 14 residues. Germline CDR1 is LNHDA and CDR2 is SQIVND (reference sequence). This chain's CDR3 is CASSIGLSTDTQYF. The CDR3 DNA reads as TGTGCCAGTAGTATAGGACTCAGCACAGATACGCAGTATTTT.

Notes on this clone: This sample includes further DNA sequences coding for the same CDR3. The rearrangement uses TRBV5-1 and TRBJ2-7; 11 bases line up with TRBD2. V trimming: 0 bases; J trimming: 4 bases; junction bases outside the gene matches: 3. CDR3 length: 15 amino acids. Germline lookup yields CDR1 SGHRS and CDR2 YFSETQ. The CDR3: CASSLGTSGSYEQYF. Written as DNA, the CDR3 is TGCGCCAGCAGCTTGGGCACTAGCGGGAGTTACGAGCAGTACTTC.

This chain connects TRBV5-8 to TRBJ2-2; the D gene is possibly TRBD1 (6 bases). The CDR3 totals 15 residues. Germline V CDR1 and CDR2: SGHTS, YDEGEE. V lost 4 bases and J lost 5, with 15 bases in between. The CDR3 nucleotides are TGTGCCAGCAGCGCTATTACTCAGGGGACCGGGGAGCTGTTTTTT. Translation: CASSAITQGTGELFF.

This chain links TRBV19 with TRBJ1-1; the match to TRBD1 covers 7 bases. The CDR3 has 16 amino acids. Germline CDR1 and CDR2: LNHDA and SQIVND (reference sequence). Trimming cost V 5 bases and J 0 bases; bases outside gene matches: 9. The CDR3 DNA reads as TGTGCCAGTAGTTCACCATCGGACAGGATGAACACTGAAGCTTTCTTT. This translates into CASSSPSDRMNTEAFF.

Remarks on this clone: Other nucleotide sequences in the sample specify the same CDR3. The chain links TRBV6-5 to TRBJ2-7, with 9 bases lining up with TRBD2. The CDR3 has 15 amino acids. Trimming at V came to 0 bases and at J to 0 bases, leaving 0 bases not matched to a gene. The germline V gene has CDR1 MNHEY and CDR2 SVGAGI. The CDR3 here is CASSYSTSGSYEQYF. In DNA form, the CDR3 reads TGTGCCAGCAGTTACTCGACTAGCGGCTCCTACGAGCAGTACTTC.

CDR3 protein: CASSLSGGRSTDTQYF. Written as DNA, the CDR3 is TGTGCCAGCAGCTTATCCGGCGGGAGAAGCACAGATACGCAGTATTTT. J is TRBJ2-3 and V is TRBV5-4, with 7 bases identical to TRBD2. The V gene end was trimmed by 2 bases and the J gene end by 0 bases; junction bases not matched to a gene: 6. Germline CDR1 is SGHNT and CDR2 is YYREEE (reference sequence). The CDR3 has 16 amino acids.

This clone was seen just once. V gene TRBV13 combines with J gene TRBJ2-1, with TRBD2 matching 13 bases. In germline, CDR1 is PRHDT, CDR2 FYEKMQ (reference sequence). The trim removed 3 bases at V and 8 bases at J, leaving 4 bases unmatched. CDR3 length equals 15 residues. CDR3 sequence (DNA): TGTGCCAGCAGCTTCAGGACTAGCGGGAGCTATGAGCAGTTCTTC. Its protein product is CASSFRTSGSYEQFF.

The chain recombines TRBV3-1 (or the pseudogene TRBV3-2) with TRBJ1-2, with D unclear. This CDR3 contains 14 residues. The germline V gene encodes CDR1 LGHDT and CDR2 YNNKEL (reference sequence). V lost 1 base, J lost 2 bases, and 8 bases lay in between. DNA of the CDR3: TGTGCCAGCAGCCAAGGGCAGTCCAACTATGGCTACACCTTC. Translating gives CASSQGQSNYGYTF.

V is TRBV7-9 and J is TRBJ1-1; D gene uncertain. This CDR3 contains 14 residues. Between the trimmed V and J ends, which lost 5 bases and 0 bases, there was a span of 10 bases. The V gene's germline CDR1 is SEHNR and CDR2 FQNEAQ (reference sequence). This chain's CDR3 is CASSGGPMNTEAFF. The CDR3 bases are TGTGCCAGCAGCGGCGGGCCCATGAACACTGAAGCTTTCTTT.